The rows below give T cell receptor beta chains drawn from one sample of a study of shared clonotypes between healthy human individuals. The repertoire was sequenced with immunoSEQ multiplex PCR; TCRdb's copy has only in-frame clones and lacks some. Seen here are a few million clones, over 85% observed once, and the top ten hold 0.3% to 0.4%. Sequencing was performed on naive CD4+ T cells from PBMCs. The receptors originated from a man younger than 35 in good health. Some clones in this sample may be carry-over from other donors' samples. The CDR3 runs from the conserved cysteine through the conserved F or W. The D gene is left open where the match is weak. Size tells how often a clone was seen (once, few, many) or the class of an expanded clone, and some rows leave it out.

clone_size: -
j_call: TRBJ2-2
d_call: -
v_call: TRBV6-4
cdr3_nt: TGTGCCAGCAGTGACTCGAAATCGGACAGCCCGAACACCGGGGAGCTGTTTTTT
cdr3_aa: CASSDSKSDSPNTGELFF

clone_size: -
j_call: TRBJ1-2
d_call: -
v_call: TRBV7-2
cdr3_nt: TGTGCCAGCAGCTTAGGGCAAGGACGACTGACCCAACGGGGCTACACCTTC
cdr3_aa: CASSLGQGRLTQRGYTF

clone_size: -
j_call: TRBJ2-7
d_call: TRBD2
v_call: TRBV4-2
cdr3_nt: TGTGCCAGCAGCCACGGGACTAGCGGGAGGGCCTACGAGCAGTACTTC
cdr3_aa: CASSHGTSGRAYEQYF

clone_size: -
j_call: TRBJ1-2
d_call: -
v_call: TRBV11-2
cdr3_nt: TGTGCCAGTGGACTAGACTATGGCTACACCTTC
cdr3_aa: CASGLDYGYTF

clone_size: -
j_call: TRBJ1-2
d_call: -
v_call: TRBV2
cdr3_nt: TGTGCCAGCATCCTTGGAGCTGGCTACACCTTC
cdr3_aa: CASILGAGYTF

clone_size: -
j_call: TRBJ2-4
d_call: TRBD1
v_call: TRBV4-3
cdr3_nt: TGCGCCAGCAGCCCAGACGTCGTCAGGGGGCTAGCCAAAAACATTCAGTACTTC
cdr3_aa: CASSPDVVRGLAKNIQYF

clone_size: -
j_call: TRBJ1-1
d_call: -
v_call: TRBV7-9
cdr3_nt: TGTGCCAGCAGCTTATTGGCAGGGCCCATGACTGAAGCTTTCTTT
cdr3_aa: CASSLLAGPMTEAFF

clone_size: once
j_call: TRBJ1-4
d_call: -
v_call: TRBV25-1
cdr3_nt: TGTGCCAGCAGTGAATACTACAGGGTAGGGGAAAAACTGTTTTTT
cdr3_aa: CASSEYYRVGEKLFF

clone_size: -
j_call: TRBJ2-7
d_call: -
v_call: TRBV2
cdr3_nt: TGTGCCAGCAGTGAAGGGGGTGGAACCTACGAGCAGTACTTC
cdr3_aa: CASSEGGGTYEQYF

clone_size: once
j_call: TRBJ1-2
d_call: -
v_call: TRBV5-1
cdr3_nt: TGCGCCAGCAGCTCCTCACGGGGCAACTATGGCTACACCTTC
cdr3_aa: CASSSSRGNYGYTF

clone_size: once
j_call: TRBJ2-7
d_call: TRBD2
v_call: TRBV2
cdr3_nt: TGTGCCAGTCGCGGGGGAGTAGGTTCCTACGAGCAGTACTTC
cdr3_aa: CASRGGVGSYEQYF

clone_size: -
j_call: TRBJ2-3
d_call: TRBD2
v_call: TRBV7-9
cdr3_nt: TGTGCCAGCAGCCGCCTAGCGGGATACGCAGATACGCAGTATTTT
cdr3_aa: CASSRLAGYADTQYF

clone_size: -
j_call: TRBJ1-1
d_call: -
v_call: TRBV28
cdr3_nt: TGTGCCAGCAGTTCGAGTCCGAAAACAGGTTCAGCTTTCTTT
cdr3_aa: CASSSSPKTGSAFF

clone_size: -
j_call: TRBJ2-4
d_call: TRBD1
v_call: TRBV7-3
cdr3_nt: TGTGCCAGCAGCGGTGACAGGGGGAACATTCAGTACTTC
cdr3_aa: CASSGDRGNIQYF

clone_size: -
j_call: TRBJ2-1
d_call: -
v_call: TRBV6-1
cdr3_nt: TGTGCCACCAACAGGGATTCCTACAATGAGCAGTTCTTC
cdr3_aa: CATNRDSYNEQFF

clone_size: once
j_call: TRBJ1-1
d_call: TRBD1
v_call: TRBV7-2
cdr3_nt: TGTGCCAGCAGCTTAGCGGAGACAGGGTGGGGTGAAGCTTTCTTT
cdr3_aa: CASSLAETGWGEAFF

clone_size: -
j_call: TRBJ2-7
d_call: -
v_call: TRBV5-1
cdr3_nt: TGCGCCAGCAGCCCCGGTATGGCGGCCCGCCAGGGATACGAGCAGTACTTC
cdr3_aa: CASSPGMAARQGYEQYF

clone_size: -
j_call: TRBJ2-5
d_call: -
v_call: TRBV9
cdr3_nt: TGTGCCAGCAGCGTAGATGGGGGGCGGGAGACCCAGTACTTC
cdr3_aa: CASSVDGGRETQYF